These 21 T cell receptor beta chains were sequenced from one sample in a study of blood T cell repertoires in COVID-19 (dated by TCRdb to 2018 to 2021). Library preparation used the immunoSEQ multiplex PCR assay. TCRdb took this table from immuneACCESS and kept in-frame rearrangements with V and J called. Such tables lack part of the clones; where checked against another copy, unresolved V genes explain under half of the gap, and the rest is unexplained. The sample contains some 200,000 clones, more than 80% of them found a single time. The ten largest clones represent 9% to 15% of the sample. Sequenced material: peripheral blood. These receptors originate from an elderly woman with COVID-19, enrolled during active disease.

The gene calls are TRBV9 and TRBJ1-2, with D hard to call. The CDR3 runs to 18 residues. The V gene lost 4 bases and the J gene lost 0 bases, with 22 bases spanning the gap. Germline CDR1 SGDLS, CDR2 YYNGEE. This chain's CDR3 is CASSRTLTLDLANYGYTF. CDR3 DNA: TGTGCCAGCAGCCGAACCCTTACCTTAGACTTAGCTAACTATGGCTACACCTTC.

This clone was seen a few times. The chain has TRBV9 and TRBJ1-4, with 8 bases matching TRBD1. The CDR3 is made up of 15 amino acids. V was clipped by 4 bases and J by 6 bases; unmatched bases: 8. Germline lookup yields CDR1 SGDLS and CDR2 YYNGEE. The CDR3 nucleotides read TGTGCCAGCAGCCCGGGGGACAGGCGGGATGAAAAACTGTTTTTT. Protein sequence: CASSPGDRRDEKLFF.

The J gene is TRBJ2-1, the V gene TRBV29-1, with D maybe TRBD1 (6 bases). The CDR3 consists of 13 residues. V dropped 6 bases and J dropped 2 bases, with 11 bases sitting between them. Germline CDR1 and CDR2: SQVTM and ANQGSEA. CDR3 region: CSVTGTPYNEQFF. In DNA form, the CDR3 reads TGCAGCGTAACCGGGACACCCTACAATGAGCAGTTCTTC.

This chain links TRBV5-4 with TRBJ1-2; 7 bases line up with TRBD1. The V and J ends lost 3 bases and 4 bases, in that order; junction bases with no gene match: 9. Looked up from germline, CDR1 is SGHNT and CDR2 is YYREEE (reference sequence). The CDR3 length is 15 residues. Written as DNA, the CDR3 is TGTGCCAGCAGCTCTCCGACAGGGTCGGCCTATGGCTACACCTTC. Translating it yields CASSSPTGSAYGYTF.

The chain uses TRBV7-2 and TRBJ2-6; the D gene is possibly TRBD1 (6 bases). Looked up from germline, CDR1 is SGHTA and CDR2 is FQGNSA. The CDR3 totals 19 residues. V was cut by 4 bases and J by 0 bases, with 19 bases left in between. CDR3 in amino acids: CASSSNRAGLRSGANVLTF. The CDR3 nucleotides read TGTGCCAGCAGCTCCAACAGGGCAGGCCTCCGCTCTGGGGCCAACGTCCTGACTTTC.

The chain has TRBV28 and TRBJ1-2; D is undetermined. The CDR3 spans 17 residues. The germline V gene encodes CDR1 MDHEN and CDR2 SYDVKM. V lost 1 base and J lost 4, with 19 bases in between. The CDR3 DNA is TGTGCCAGCAGTTTATATCCTAGGGCATCTCGGGGCTATGGCTACACCTTC. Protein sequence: CASSLYPRASRGYGYTF.

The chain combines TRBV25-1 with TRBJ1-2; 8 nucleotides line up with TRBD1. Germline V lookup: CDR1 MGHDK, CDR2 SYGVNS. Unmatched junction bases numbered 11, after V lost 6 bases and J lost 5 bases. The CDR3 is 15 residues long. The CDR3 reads CASRSGTGGGYGYTF. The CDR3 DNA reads TGTGCCAGCAGATCCGGGACAGGTGGGGGATATGGCTACACCTTC.

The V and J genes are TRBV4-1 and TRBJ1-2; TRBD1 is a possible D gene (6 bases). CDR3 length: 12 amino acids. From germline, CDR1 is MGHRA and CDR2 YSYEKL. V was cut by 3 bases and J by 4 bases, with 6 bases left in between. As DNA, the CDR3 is TGCGCCAGCAGCCAGGACAGCTATGGCTACACCTTC. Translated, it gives CASSQDSYGYTF.

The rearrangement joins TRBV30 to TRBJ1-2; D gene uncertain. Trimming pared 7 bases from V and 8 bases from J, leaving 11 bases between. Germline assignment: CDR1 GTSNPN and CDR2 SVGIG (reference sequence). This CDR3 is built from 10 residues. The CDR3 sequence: CASVGRGYTF. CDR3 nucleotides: TGTGCCTCCGTGGGCCGGGGCTACACCTTC.

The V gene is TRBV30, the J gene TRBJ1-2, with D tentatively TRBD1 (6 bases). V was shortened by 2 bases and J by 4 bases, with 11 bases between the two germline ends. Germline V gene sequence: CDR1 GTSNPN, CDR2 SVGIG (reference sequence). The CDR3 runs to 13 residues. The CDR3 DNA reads TGTGCCTGGAGTCCGGACAGATCCTATGGCTACACCTTC. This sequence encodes CAWSPDRSYGYTF.

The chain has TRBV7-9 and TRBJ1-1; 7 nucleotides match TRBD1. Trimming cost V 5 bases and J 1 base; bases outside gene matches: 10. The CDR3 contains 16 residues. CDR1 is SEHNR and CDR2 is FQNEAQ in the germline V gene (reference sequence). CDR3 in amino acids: CASSPGSRGQNTEAFF. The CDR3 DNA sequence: TGTGCCAGCAGCCCCGGTTCAAGGGGGCAGAACACTGAAGCTTTCTTT.

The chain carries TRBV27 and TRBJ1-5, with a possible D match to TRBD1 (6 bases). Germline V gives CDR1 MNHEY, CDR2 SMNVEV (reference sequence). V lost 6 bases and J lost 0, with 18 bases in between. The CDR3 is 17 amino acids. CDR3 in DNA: TGTGCCAGCAGAACCAGGGGCGGGGGGTATAGCAATCAGCCCCAGCATTTT. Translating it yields CASRTRGGGYSNQPQHF.

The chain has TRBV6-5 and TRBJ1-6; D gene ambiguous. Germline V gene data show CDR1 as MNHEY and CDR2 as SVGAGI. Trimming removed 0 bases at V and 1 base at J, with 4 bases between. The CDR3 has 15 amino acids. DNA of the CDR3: TGTGCCAGCAGTTACTCCCGTTCCTATAATTCACCCCTCCACTTT. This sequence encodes CASSYSRSYNSPLHF.

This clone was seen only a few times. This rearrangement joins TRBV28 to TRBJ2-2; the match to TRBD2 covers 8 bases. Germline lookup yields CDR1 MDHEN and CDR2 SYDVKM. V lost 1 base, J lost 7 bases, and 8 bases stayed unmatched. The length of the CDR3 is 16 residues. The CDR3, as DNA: TGTGCCAGCAGTTTATCGGGGGGGCCGATAGGCGGGGAGCTGTTTTTT. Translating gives CASSLSGGPIGGELFF.

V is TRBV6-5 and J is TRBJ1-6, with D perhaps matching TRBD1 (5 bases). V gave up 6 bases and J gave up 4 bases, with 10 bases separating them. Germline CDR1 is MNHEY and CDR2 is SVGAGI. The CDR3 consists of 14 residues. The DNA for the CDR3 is TGTGCCAGCAGCGCTAGGGGTTATAATTCACCCCTCCACTTT. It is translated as CASSARGYNSPLHF.

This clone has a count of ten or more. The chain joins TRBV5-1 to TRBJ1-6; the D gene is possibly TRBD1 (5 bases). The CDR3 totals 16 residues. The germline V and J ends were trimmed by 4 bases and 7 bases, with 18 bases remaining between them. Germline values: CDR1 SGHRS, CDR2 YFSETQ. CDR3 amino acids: CASSPWADIENSPLHF. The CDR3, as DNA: TGCGCCAGCAGCCCATGGGCGGACATCGAGAATTCACCCCTCCACTTT.

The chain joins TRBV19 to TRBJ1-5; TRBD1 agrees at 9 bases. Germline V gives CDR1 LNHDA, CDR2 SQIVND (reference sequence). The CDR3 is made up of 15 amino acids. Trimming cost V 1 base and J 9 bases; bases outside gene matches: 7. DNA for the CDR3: TGTGCCAGTAGTATAGGCCGACAGGGGGTTGCGCCCCAGCATTTT. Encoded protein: CASSIGRQGVAPQHF.

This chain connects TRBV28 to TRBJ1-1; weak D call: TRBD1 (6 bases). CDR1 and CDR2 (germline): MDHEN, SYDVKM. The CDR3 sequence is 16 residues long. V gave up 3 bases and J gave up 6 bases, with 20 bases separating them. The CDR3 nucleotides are TGTGCCAGCAGTTTCCCCGGACAGACCCGAATCTCTGAAGCTTTCTTT. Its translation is CASSFPGQTRISEAFF.

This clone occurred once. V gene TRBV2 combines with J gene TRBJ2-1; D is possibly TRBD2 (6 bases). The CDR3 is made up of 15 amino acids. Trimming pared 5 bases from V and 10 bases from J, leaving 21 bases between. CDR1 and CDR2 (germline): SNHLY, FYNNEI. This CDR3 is CASSFAPQLAHEQFF. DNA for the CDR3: TGTGCCAGCAGTTTTGCCCCGCAACTAGCACACGAGCAGTTCTTC. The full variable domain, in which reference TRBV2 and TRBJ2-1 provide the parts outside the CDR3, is EPEVTQTPSHQVTQMGQEVILRCVPISNHLYFYWYRQILGQKVEFLVSFYNNEISEKSEIFDDQFSVERPDGSNFTLKIRSTKLEDSAMYFCASSFAPQLAHEQFFGPGTRLTVL.

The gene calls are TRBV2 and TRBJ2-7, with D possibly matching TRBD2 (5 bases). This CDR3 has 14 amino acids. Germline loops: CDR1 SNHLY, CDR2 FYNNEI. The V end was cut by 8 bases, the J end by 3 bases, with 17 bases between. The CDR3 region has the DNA TGTGCCAGCCTCCTTGAGGTGACTAACTACGAGCAGTACTTC. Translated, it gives CASLLEVTNYEQYF. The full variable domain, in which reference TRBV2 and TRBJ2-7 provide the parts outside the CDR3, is EPEVTQTPSHQVTQMGQEVILRCVPISNHLYFYWYRQILGQKVEFLVSFYNNEISEKSEIFDDQFSVERPDGSNFTLKIRSTKLEDSAMYFCASLLEVTNYEQYFGPGTRLTVT.

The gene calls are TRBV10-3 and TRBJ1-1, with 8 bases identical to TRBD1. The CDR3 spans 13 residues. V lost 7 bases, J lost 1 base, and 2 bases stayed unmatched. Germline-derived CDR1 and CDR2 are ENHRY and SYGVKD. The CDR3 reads CAIIGTGNTEAFF. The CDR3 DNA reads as TGTGCCATCATAGGGACAGGGAACACTGAAGCTTTCTTT.